This T cell receptor (beta chain) stems from a study of T cells in Graves' hyperthyroidism and ophthalmopathy. What was amplified from RNA transcripts were TCR beta CDR3 regions. Researchers ran a first-round RT-PCR on the TCR CDR3 using the HTBI primer set. TCRdb independently ran MiXCR on the multiplex PCR reads; one entry per CDR3 protein. The sample includes nearly 600,000 distinct CDR3 sequences, 12% to 15% of them seen just once. This clonotype was observed at least ten times. The antigen remains undetermined. Under 3 months was the duration of disease in ophthalmopathy patients, who also had a Clinical Activity Score of at least 3 and a NOSPECS grade of at least 4. The length of the CDR3 is 20 residues. Germline CDR1 and CDR2: SGHVS and FQNEAQ. The ends lost 5 bases at V and 0 bases at J; junction bases unmatched: 13. Whole-study findings and limits: Within blood appeared most thyroid clonotypes that had expanded above 0.001. Stable hyperthyroidism and ophthalmopathy were separated using 13 V-J signatures.

The V call is TRBV7-8, the J call TRBJ1-4, with 12 nucleotides matching TRBD1. Material for sequencing was blood. This receptor was identified in a woman between 18 and 29 years old with Graves' ophthalmopathy. Here the CDR3 reads CASSPRGDRGRGATNEKLFF. For the CDR3, the DNA is TGTGCCAGCAGCCCAAGGGGGGACAGGGGGCGAGGGGCAACTAATGAAAAACTGTTTTTT.